The clone carrying this T cell receptor beta chain was seen more than once but under ten times. What it binds is not known. The data were obtained in a study of blood T cells in healthy people across ages. The people who gave samples were healthy Caucasians from Russia, aged about 6 to 95. Whole-study results and caveats: Relative to aged donors, long-lived donors carried more naive CD4+ cells and displayed higher diversity. Significant beta diversity loss was already apparent by age approximately 36, declining roughly linearly.

The authors ran a second PCR of 7 to 11 cycles using a sample-barcoded 5' primer and a J-beta primer mix. TCRdb itself ran the 5' RACE reads through MiXCR, one entry per CDR3 protein. The data hold some 1.8 million distinct CDR3 sequences, with 30% to 40% observed a single time. This receptor was obtained from a human donor in good health. Sequenced: blood.

CDR3 in DNA: TGCGCCAGCAGCCAGGAGTCCTTGGTCACCGGGGAGCTGTTTTTT. This sequence encodes CASSQESLVTGELFF. The rearrangement uses TRBV4-3 and TRBJ2-2; no clear D. The V end lost 3 bases, the J end lost 4 bases, and 12 bases lay between the germline ends. The CDR3 contains 15 residues. The V gene's germline CDR1 is LGHNA and CDR2 YSLEER.